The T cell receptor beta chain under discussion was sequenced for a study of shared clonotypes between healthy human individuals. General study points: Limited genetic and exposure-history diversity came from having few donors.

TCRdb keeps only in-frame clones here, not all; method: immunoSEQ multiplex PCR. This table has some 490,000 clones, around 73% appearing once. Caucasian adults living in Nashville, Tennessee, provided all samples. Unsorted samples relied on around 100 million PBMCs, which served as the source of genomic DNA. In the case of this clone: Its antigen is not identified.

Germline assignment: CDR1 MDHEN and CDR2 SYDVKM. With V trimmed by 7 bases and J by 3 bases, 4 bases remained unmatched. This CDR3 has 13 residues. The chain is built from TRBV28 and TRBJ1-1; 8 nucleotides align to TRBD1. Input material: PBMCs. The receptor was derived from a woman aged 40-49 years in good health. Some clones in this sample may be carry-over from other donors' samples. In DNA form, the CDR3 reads TGTGCCAGCAACCCGGACAGGGACACTGAAGCTTTCTTT. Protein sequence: CASNPDRDTEAFF.